This T cell receptor beta chain originates from a study of T cells expressing NK-cell markers. About the research overall: It was sorted CD3+CD56-NKG2C+, CD3+CD56+NKG2C- and CD3+CD56+NKG2C+ T cells that provided the TCR beta repertoires.

Study-wide findings and caveats: About six donors showed dominant NKG2C+ clonotypes comprising roughly 1.0-7.0% of their CD8+ T cells.

UMIs accompanied the 5'RACE template switching by which TCR beta cDNA was made. TCRdb re-called the 5' RACE reads and shows each CDR3 protein once, DNA omitted. The table lists about 260,000 distinct CDR3 sequences. As to this clonotype: Antigen: not known.

The specimen was blood T cells: a sorted CD56 or NKG2C T cell subset, CD4+ or CD8+ T cells, or bulk PBMC T cells (not recorded which). The TCR was taken from a man younger than 30 in good health.

The CDR3 spells CASSPRTGSDTQYF. The chain combines TRBV4-3 with TRBJ2-3; TCRdb's assignment of TRBD1 cannot be checked, as there is no DNA. Germline V gene lookup returns CDR1 LGHNA and CDR2 YSLEER. The CDR3 runs 14 residues.